The next 28 T cell receptor beta chains were all read from a single sample in a study of blood T cell repertoires in COVID-19. Profiling relied on immunoSEQ multiplex PCR, and the TCRdb table lists in-frame clones only, not all of them. The sample has fewer than 400,000 clones, 65% to 90% seen once. Sample: PBMCs or T cells enriched from blood (not recorded which). These receptors were taken from a man aged 25-40 years who had recovered from COVID-19.

The rearrangement links TRBV28 to TRBJ1-2; the D gene is possibly TRBD1 (5 bases). Germline CDR1 and CDR2: MDHEN and SYDVKM. The V gene lost 6 bases and the J gene lost 3 bases, with 11 bases spanning the gap. This CDR3 contains 13 residues. The CDR3 nucleotides read TGTGCCAGCAGCCCGACAGCATACTATGGCTACACCTTC. This codes for CASSPTAYYGYTF.

V is TRBV3-1 (or the pseudogene TRBV3-2) and J is TRBJ2-5, with 13 bases that match TRBD2. V lost 4 bases, J lost 1 base, and 9 bases stayed unmatched. Germline CDR1 reads LGHDT; CDR2 reads YNNKEL (reference sequence). CDR3 size: 18 residues. As DNA, the CDR3 is TGTGCCAGCAGCCCAACCCAAAGACTAGCGGGAGGCCAAGAGACCCAGTACTTC. Translating gives CASSPTQRLAGGQETQYF.

This chain joins TRBV5-6 and TRBJ2-7; 7 bases match TRBD1. The CDR3 contains 16 residues. The germline gives CDR1 SGHDT, CDR2 YYEEEE. The J segment lost 2 bases and the V segment lost 2 bases, leaving 10 bases of the junction unmatched. For the CDR3, the DNA is TGTGCCAGCAGCTTACTTACAGGGGAAAGGACCTACGAGCAGTACTTC. This translates into CASSLLTGERTYEQYF.

This chain uses TRBV25-1 with TRBJ2-3; 9 nucleotides align to TRBD2. The germline V gene has CDR1 MGHDK and CDR2 SYGVNS. Unmatched junction bases numbered 13, after V lost 4 bases and J lost 5 bases. This CDR3 is built from 17 residues. CDR3 DNA: TGTGCCAGCAGTGGGAAGGGACTAGCCCTTTACCTAGATACGCAGTATTTT. It yields the protein CASSGKGLALYLDTQYF. Supplemented by reference TRBV25-1 and TRBJ2-3, the full variable domain reads EADIYQTPRYLVIGTGKKITLECSQTMGHDKMYWYQQDPGMELHLIHYSYGVNSTEKGDLSSESTVSRIRTEHFPLTLESARPSHTSQYLCASSGKGLALYLDTQYFGPGTRLTVL.

The rearrangement joins TRBV2 to TRBJ2-5, with a tentative D call TRBD2 (5 bases). The CDR3 covers 15 residues. Looked up from germline, CDR1 is SNHLY and CDR2 is FYNNEI. V was cut by 7 bases and J by 2 bases, with 17 bases left in between. CDR3 nucleotide sequence: TGTGCCAGCACCGGGCAAACCCAGCGGCAAGAGACCCAGTACTTC. Its translation: CASTGQTQRQETQYF.

This chain connects TRBV6-6 to TRBJ1-5; 11 bases map to TRBD1. The CDR3 spans 16 residues. In germline, CDR1 is MNHNY, CDR2 SVGAGI (reference sequence). Trimming removed 5 bases from V and 4 bases from J; junction bases left unmatched: 7. The CDR3 nucleotides are TGTGCCAGCAGTGCCTTTAGGGACAGGGGGAATCAGCCCCAGCATTTT. As protein: CASSAFRDRGNQPQHF.

The chain uses TRBV5-4 and TRBJ2-3, with 7 bases lining up with TRBD1. Germline assignment: CDR1 SGHNT and CDR2 YYREEE (reference sequence). This CDR3 region has 13 residues. V lost 4 bases and J lost 4; bases outside the gene matches: 3. CDR3 sequence (DNA): TGTGCCAGCAGCCCCCAGGGGGCAGATACGCAGTATTTT. Its protein product is CASSPQGADTQYF.

The CDR3 loop reads CASSLDRAEGYTF. DNA for the CDR3: TGTGCCAGCAGCTTGGACAGGGCGGAGGGCTACACCTTC. The rearrangement joins TRBV7-8 to TRBJ1-2, with 8 bases matching TRBD1. CDR1 is SGHVS, CDR2 FQNEAQ, per germline. This CDR3 spans 13 amino acids. Trimming cost V 3 bases and J 8 bases; bases outside gene matches: 5.

This clone has just a few counts. This rearrangement joins TRBV27 to TRBJ1-6, with D uncertain. The CDR3 is 14 residues long. The V and J ends lost 2 bases and 9 bases respectively, with 11 bases between them. Germline CDR1 MNHEY, CDR2 SMNVEV (reference sequence). The CDR3 region has the DNA TGTGCCAGCAGTTTAGGGAGCGTCTTTTCACCCCTCCACTTT. It yields the protein CASSLGSVFSPLHF.

The chain has TRBV6-5 and TRBJ2-1; TRBD2 might be the D (5 bases). The V end was cut by 7 bases, the J end by 6 bases, with 16 bases between. Germline-derived CDR1 and CDR2 are MNHEY and SVGAGI. CDR3 size: 14 residues. The CDR3 spells CASTPREGLNEQFF. The CDR3 nucleotides read TGTGCCAGCACCCCCCGGGAAGGGCTCAATGAGCAGTTCTTC.

The rearrangement joins TRBV6-5 to TRBJ1-3, with 8 bases matching TRBD1. Germline assignment: CDR1 MNHEY and CDR2 SVGAGI. The V gene end was trimmed by 6 bases and the J gene end by 0 bases; junction bases not matched to a gene: 4. CDR3 length: 15 residues. CDR3 sequence: CASSRQGNSGNTIYF. CDR3 sequence (DNA): TGTGCCAGCAGCCGACAGGGGAACTCTGGAAACACCATATATTTT.

The J gene is TRBJ2-5, the V gene TRBV6-5, with D possibly being TRBD1 (5 bases). The CDR3 consists of 14 residues. The germline V and J ends were trimmed by 6 bases and 2 bases, with 13 bases remaining between them. CDR1 is MNHEY and CDR2 is SVGAGI in the germline V gene. The CDR3 loop is CASRETELQETQYF. Written as DNA, the CDR3 is TGTGCCAGCAGAGAGACAGAGCTGCAAGAGACCCAGTACTTC.

This clone was counted between two and nine times. The J gene is TRBJ2-5, the V gene TRBV11-2; 7 nucleotides align to TRBD2. Germline CDR1 SGHAT, CDR2 FQNNGV. The CDR3 extends over 15 amino acids. V shed 5 bases, J shed 5 bases, and the junction held 11 bases outside the gene matches. The chain's CDR3 is CASSGASGGSETQYF. In DNA, the CDR3 is TGTGCCAGCAGCGGCGCGAGTGGCGGGAGTGAGACCCAGTACTTC.

V and J are TRBV15 and TRBJ2-1; 7 bases agree with TRBD1. V shed 5 bases and J 8 bases; nucleotides not matched to a gene: 15. Germline CDR1 LNHNV, CDR2 YYDKDF (reference sequence). The CDR3 covers 16 residues. The CDR3 loop reads CATSGHRGRAADEQFF. For the CDR3, the DNA is TGTGCCACCAGCGGTCACAGGGGACGGGCCGCCGATGAGCAGTTCTTC.

The CDR3 coding sequence is TGTGCCAGCAGTTTATCCTGGACAGGTGGGGTCATTGGGACCCAGTACTTC. Protein product: CASSLSWTGGVIGTQYF. The chain recombines TRBV28 with TRBJ2-5; TRBD1 aligns across 7 bases. Germline V gene data show CDR1 as MDHEN and CDR2 as SYDVKM. Trimming cost V 1 base and J 7 bases; bases outside gene matches: 15. The CDR3 runs to 17 residues.

The chain joins TRBV6-1 to TRBJ2-1; TRBD2 matches 7 bases. The V gene's germline CDR1 is MNHNS and CDR2 SASEGT. The CDR3 length is 18 residues. V lost 2 bases to trimming and J lost 4 bases; unmatched junction nucleotides: 14. The CDR3 region has the DNA TGTGCCAGCAGTGAAATCGGAAGGACTAGGTCCTTTTACAATGAGCAGTTCTTC. This translates into CASSEIGRTRSFYNEQFF.

This clone is a singleton in its sample. The chain combines TRBV9 with TRBJ2-5; TRBD1 agrees at 7 bases. With V trimmed by 0 bases and J by 5 bases, 7 bases remained unmatched. Germline values: CDR1 SGDLS, CDR2 YYNGEE. This CDR3 is built from 15 residues. The CDR3 reads CASSVEGGTAETQYF. CDR3 coding DNA: TGTGCCAGCAGCGTAGAGGGTGGGACAGCGGAGACCCAGTACTTC.

This chain connects TRBV11-2 to TRBJ1-6; 8 bases align to TRBD1. The CDR3 is made up of 15 amino acids. Germline loops: CDR1 SGHAT, CDR2 FQNNGV. Trimming at V came to 4 bases and at J to 16 bases, leaving 15 bases not matched to a gene. CDR3 bases: TGTGCCAGCAGCTACACATCGGGACAGGATCGAAAACTCCACTTT. This codes for CASSYTSGQDRKLHF.

The chain has TRBV11-2 and TRBJ1-4, with D uncertain. CDR1 and CDR2 (germline): SGHAT, FQNNGV. V was cut by 5 bases and J by 8 bases, with 15 bases left in between. The length of the CDR3 is 14 residues. CDR3 bases: TGTGCCAGCAGCCGAGCTGGAAGCGGCGAAAAACTGTTTTTT. Translated: CASSRAGSGEKLFF.

The CDR3 DNA follows: TGTGCCAGCAATTTACAGGGGGCGGGCGAGCAGTACTTC. Amino acids: CASNLQGAGEQYF. V gene TRBV9 combines with J gene TRBJ2-7; TRBD1 agrees at 9 bases. The germline gives CDR1 SGDLS, CDR2 YYNGEE. J lost 6 bases, V lost 6 bases, and 7 bases had no gene match. CDR3 length: 13 amino acids.

This clone has just a few counts. The V call is TRBV6-4, the J call TRBJ1-5, with TRBD1 matching over 7 bases. CDR1 and CDR2 from the germline V gene are MRHNA and SNTAGT. CDR3 length: 15 residues. J was trimmed by 7 bases and V by 6 bases; bases with no gene match: 12. DNA for the CDR3: TGTGCCAGCAGCAGGACAGGAGGGGTCGGACAGCCCCAGCATTTT. Translating it yields CASSRTGGVGQPQHF.

The rearrangement uses TRBV11-3 and TRBJ1-1; perhaps TRBD1 as D (5 bases). Germline-derived CDR1 and CDR2 are SGHNT and YENEEA. V gave up 3 bases and J gave up 7 bases, with 6 bases separating them. The CDR3 consists of 11 residues. Here the CDR3 reads CASSFDSEAFF. CDR3 DNA sequence: TGTGCCAGCAGCTTTGACAGTGAAGCTTTCTTT.

This clone has a single count. Distinct nucleotide sequences in the sample also encode this CDR3. The chain links TRBV3-1 (or the pseudogene TRBV3-2) to TRBJ2-7; no definite D call. Germline V gene lookup returns CDR1 LGHDT and CDR2 YNNKEL (reference sequence). The CDR3 consists of 12 residues. Trimming stripped 4 bases from V and 0 bases from J, with 4 bases between. The CDR3 reads CASSLSSYEQYF. CDR3 in DNA: TGTGCCAGCAGCCTGAGCTCCTACGAGCAGTACTTC.

V is TRBV5-5 and J is TRBJ2-3, with D perhaps TRBD1 (6 bases). This CDR3 is 15 amino acids long. Trimming shortened V by 2 bases and J by 1 base, and 11 bases separated the two germline ends. The germline V gene encodes CDR1 SGHKS and CDR2 YYEKEE (reference sequence). DNA for the CDR3: TGTGCCAGCAGCTTACAGGACAGTCGCACAGATACGCAGTATTTT. It yields the protein CASSLQDSRTDTQYF.

The rearrangement uses TRBV7-2 and TRBJ1-1, with D tentatively TRBD1 (6 bases). Germline V gene data show CDR1 as SGHTA and CDR2 as FQGNSA. The CDR3 consists of 15 residues. Trimming took off 5 bases at V and 1 base at J, with 14 bases between the two ends. CDR3 in amino acids: CASSPWTDSNTEAFF. CDR3 nucleotide sequence: TGTGCCAGCAGCCCCTGGACAGATTCGAACACTGAAGCTTTCTTT.

The V gene is TRBV29-1, the J gene TRBJ1-2; D not certain. This CDR3 is 9 amino acids long. From germline, CDR1 is SQVTM and CDR2 ANQGSEA. The ends were cut back, 3 bases at V and 8 bases at J, with 4 bases in the middle. The CDR3 DNA follows: TGCAGCGTTGATCGGGGCTACACCTTC. It encodes CSVDRGYTF.

CDR3 DNA: TGTGCCAGCAGTACGCGACAGGGGGCGCGGGACACCATATATTTT. Its translation is CASSTRQGARDTIYF. The chain combines TRBV6-5 with TRBJ1-3; 10 bases align to TRBD1. Per germline, CDR1 MNHEY and CDR2 SVGAGI. The CDR3 length is 15 residues. The ends lost 5 bases at V and 8 bases at J; junction bases unmatched: 9.

The rearrangement joins TRBV27 to TRBJ1-2, with 9 bases aligning to TRBD1. This CDR3 is built from 14 residues. V was clipped by 4 bases and J by 6 bases; unmatched bases: 6. Germline V gives CDR1 MNHEY, CDR2 SMNVEV (reference sequence). The CDR3 here is CASSSTGGGDGYTF. The CDR3 DNA follows: TGTGCCAGCAGTTCCACAGGGGGCGGAGATGGCTACACCTTC.